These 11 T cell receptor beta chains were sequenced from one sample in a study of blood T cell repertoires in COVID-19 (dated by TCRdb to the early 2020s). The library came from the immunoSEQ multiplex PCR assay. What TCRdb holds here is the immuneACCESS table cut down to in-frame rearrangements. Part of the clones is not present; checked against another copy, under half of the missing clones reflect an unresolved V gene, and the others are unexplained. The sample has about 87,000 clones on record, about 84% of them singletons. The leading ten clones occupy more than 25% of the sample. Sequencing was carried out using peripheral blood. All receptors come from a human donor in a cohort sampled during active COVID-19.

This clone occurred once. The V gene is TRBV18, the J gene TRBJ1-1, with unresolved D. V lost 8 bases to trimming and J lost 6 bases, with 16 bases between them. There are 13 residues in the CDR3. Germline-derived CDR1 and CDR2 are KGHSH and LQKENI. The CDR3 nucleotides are TGTGCCAGCCAAGGAGGCACGCAGGCTGAAGCTTTCTTT. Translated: CASQGGTQAEAFF.

The CDR3 loop reads CASSIRQGDGQPQHF. CDR3 nucleotides: TGTGCCAGTAGTATTAGGCAGGGGGATGGTCAGCCCCAGCATTTT. V gene TRBV19 combines with J gene TRBJ1-5; TRBD1 aligns across 7 bases. Looked up from germline, CDR1 is LNHDA and CDR2 is SQIVND (reference sequence). The J segment lost 6 bases and the V segment lost 3 bases, leaving 8 bases of the junction unmatched. This CDR3 spans 15 amino acids.

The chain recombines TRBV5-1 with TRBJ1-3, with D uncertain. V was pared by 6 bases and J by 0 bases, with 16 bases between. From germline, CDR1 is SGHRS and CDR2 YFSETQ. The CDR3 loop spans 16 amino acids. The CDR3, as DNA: TGCGCCAGCACTCGAGGCGAGGTAGCCTCTGGAAACACCATATATTTT. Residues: CASTRGEVASGNTIYF.

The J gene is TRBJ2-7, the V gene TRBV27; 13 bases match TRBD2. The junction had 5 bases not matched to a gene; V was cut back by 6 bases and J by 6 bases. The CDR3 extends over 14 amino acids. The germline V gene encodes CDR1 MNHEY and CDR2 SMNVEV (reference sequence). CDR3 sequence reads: CASRTSGGSREQYF. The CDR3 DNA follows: TGTGCCAGCAGGACTAGCGGGGGGTCTCGCGAGCAGTACTTC.

The CDR3: CASSARTGAVYEQYF. The CDR3 bases are TGTGCCAGCAGCGCCCGGACAGGGGCCGTCTACGAGCAGTACTTC. The gene calls are TRBV13 and TRBJ2-7; 9 bases match TRBD1. Germline assignment: CDR1 PRHDT and CDR2 FYEKMQ (reference sequence). The CDR3 consists of 15 residues. Trimming removed 5 bases from V and 3 bases from J; junction bases left unmatched: 8.

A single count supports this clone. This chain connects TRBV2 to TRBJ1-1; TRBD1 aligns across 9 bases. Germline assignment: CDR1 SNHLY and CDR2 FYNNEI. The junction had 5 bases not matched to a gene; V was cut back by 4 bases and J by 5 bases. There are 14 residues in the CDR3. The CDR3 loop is CASSVDRGRTEAFF. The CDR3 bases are TGTGCCAGCAGTGTGGACAGGGGAAGGACTGAAGCTTTCTTT.

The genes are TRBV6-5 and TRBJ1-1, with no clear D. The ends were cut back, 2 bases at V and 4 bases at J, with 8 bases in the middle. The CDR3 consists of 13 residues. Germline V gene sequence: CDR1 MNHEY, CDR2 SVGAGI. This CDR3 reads CASSYTGGTEAFF. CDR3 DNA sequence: TGTGCCAGCAGTTACACGGGAGGCACTGAAGCTTTCTTT.

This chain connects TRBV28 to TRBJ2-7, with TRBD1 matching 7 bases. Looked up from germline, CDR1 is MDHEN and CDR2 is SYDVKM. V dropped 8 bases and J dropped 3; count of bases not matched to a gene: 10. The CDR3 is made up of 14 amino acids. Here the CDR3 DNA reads TGTGCCAGCCAGACAGGGACAGTAATCTACGAGCAGTACTTC. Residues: CASQTGTVIYEQYF.

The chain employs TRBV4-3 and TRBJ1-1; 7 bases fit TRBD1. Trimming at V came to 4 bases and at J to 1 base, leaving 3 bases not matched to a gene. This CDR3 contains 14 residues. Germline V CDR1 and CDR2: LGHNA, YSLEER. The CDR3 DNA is TGCGCCAGCAGCCTAGGACAGGCGAACACTGAAGCTTTCTTT. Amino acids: CASSLGQANTEAFF.

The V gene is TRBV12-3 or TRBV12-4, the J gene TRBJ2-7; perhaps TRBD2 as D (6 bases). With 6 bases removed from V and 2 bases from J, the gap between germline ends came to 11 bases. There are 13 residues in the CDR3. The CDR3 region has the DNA TGTGCCAGCAGCTCGGGACTTACCTACGAGCAGTACTTC. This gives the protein CASSSGLTYEQYF.

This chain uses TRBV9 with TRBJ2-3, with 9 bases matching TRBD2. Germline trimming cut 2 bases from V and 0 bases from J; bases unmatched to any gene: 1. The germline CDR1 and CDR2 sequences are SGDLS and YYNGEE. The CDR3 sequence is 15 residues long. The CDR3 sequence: CASSVLAGSTDTQYF. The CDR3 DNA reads TGTGCCAGCAGCGTCCTAGCGGGGAGCACAGATACGCAGTATTTT.